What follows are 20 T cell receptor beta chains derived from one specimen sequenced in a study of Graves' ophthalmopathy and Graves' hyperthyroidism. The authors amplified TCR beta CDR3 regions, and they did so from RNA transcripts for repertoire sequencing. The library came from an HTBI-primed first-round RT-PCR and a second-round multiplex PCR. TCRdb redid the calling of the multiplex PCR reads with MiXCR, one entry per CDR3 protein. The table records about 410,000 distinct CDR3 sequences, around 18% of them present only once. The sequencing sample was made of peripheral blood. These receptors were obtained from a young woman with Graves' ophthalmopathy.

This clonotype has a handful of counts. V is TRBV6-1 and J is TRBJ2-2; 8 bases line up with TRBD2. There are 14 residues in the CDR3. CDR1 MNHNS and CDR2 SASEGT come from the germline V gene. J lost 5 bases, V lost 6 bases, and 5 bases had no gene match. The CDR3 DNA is TGTGCCAGCAGAGTAGCGGGACAAACCGGGGAGCTGTTTTTT. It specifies CASRVAGQTGELFF.

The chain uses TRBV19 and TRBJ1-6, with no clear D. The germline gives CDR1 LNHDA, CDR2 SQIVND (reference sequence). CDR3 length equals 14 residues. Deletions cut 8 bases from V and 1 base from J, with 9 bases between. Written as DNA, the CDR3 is TGTGCCAGTGAAAAGGGATCCTATAATTCACCCCTCCACTTT. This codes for CASEKGSYNSPLHF.

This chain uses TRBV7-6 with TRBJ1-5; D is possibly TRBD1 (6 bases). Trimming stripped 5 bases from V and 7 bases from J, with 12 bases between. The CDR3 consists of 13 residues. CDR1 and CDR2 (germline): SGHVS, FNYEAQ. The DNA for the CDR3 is TGTGCCAGCAGCAAGGTACAGGGACAGCCCCAGCATTTT. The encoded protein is CASSKVQGQPQHF.

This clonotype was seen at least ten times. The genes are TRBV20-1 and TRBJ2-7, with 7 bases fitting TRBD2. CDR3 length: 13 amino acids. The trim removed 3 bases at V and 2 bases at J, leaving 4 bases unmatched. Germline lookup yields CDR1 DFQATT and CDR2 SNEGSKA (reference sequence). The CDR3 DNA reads TGCAGTGCTAGTGATCGGGGGGCCTACGAGCAGTACTTC. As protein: CSASDRGAYEQYF.

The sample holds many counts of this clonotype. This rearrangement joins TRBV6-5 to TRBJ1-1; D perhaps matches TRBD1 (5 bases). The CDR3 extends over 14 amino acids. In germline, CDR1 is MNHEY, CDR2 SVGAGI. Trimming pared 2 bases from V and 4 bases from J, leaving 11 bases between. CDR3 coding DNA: TGTGCCAGCAGTTACGGGGGATTCGGCACTGAAGCTTTCTTT. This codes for CASSYGGFGTEAFF.

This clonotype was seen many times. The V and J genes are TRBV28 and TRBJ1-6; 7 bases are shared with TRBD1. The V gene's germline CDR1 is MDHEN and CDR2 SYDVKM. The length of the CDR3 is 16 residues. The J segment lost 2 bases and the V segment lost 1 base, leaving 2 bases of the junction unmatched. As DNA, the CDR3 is TGTGCCAGCAGTTTATCAGGGACAGCCTATAATTCACCCCTCCACTTT. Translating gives CASSLSGTAYNSPLHF.

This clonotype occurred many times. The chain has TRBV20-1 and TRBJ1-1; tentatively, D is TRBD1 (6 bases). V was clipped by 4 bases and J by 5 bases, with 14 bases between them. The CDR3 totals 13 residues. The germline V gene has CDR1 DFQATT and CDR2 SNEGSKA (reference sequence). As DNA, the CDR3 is TGCAGTGCTAAGGGTCAGGGGATAACTGAAGCTTTCTTT. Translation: CSAKGQGITEAFF.

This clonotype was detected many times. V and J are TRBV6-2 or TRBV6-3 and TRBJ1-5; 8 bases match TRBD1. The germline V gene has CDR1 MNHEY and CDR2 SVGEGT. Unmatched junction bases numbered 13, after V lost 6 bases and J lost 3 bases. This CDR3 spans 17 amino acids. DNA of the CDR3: TGTGCCAGCAGACCCACGACAGGGGCCAACTCCAATCAGCCCCAGCATTTT. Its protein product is CASRPTTGANSNQPQHF.

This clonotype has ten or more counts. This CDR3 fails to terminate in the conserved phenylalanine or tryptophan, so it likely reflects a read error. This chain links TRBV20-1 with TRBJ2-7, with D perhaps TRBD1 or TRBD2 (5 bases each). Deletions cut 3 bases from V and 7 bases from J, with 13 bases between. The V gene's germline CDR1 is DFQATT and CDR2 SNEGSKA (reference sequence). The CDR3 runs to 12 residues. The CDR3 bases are TGCAGTGCTAGGAGAGGGGTCTTGGAGCAGTACCTC. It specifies CSARRGVLEQYL.

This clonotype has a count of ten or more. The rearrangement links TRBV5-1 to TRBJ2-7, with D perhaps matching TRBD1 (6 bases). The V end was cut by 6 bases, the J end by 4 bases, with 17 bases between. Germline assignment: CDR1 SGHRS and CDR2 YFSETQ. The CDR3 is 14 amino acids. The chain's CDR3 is CASKSAGQTYEQYF. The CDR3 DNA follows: TGCGCCAGCAAGAGTGCAGGACAGACTTACGAGCAGTACTTC. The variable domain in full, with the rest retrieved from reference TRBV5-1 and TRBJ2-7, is KAGVTQTPRYLIKTRGQQVTLSCSPISGHRSVSWYQQTPGQGLQFLFEYFSETQRNKGNFPGRFSGRQFSNSRSEMNVSTLELGDSALYLCASKSAGQTYEQYFGPGTRLTVT.

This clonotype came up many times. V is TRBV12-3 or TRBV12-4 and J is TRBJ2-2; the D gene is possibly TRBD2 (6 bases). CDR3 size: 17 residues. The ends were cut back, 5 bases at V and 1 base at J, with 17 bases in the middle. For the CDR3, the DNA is TGTGCCAGCAGTAGGAGCGCGGGTAGCGGGAACACCGGGGAGCTGTTTTTT. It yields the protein CASSRSAGSGNTGELFF.

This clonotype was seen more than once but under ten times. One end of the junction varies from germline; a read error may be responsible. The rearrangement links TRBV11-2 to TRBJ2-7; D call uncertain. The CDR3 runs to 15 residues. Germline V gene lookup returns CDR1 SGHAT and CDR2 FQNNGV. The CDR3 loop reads CASSLGWDLTYERYF. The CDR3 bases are TGTGCCAGCAGCTTAGGGTGGGATCTCACCTACGAGCGGTACTTC.

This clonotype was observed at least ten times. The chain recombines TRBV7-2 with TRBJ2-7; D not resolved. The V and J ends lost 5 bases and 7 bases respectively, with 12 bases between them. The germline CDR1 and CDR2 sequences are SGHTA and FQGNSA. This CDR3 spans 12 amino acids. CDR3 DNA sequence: TGTGCCAGCAGCCCACCGGAAAGGGAGCAGTACTTC. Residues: CASSPPEREQYF.

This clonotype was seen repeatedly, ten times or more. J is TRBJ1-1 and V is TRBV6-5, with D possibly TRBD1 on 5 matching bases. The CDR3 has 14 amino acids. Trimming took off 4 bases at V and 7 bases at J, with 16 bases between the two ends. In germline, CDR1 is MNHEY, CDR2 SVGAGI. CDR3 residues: CASSFRQRVSEAFF. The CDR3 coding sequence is TGTGCCAGCAGTTTTCGACAGAGAGTCAGTGAAGCTTTCTTT.

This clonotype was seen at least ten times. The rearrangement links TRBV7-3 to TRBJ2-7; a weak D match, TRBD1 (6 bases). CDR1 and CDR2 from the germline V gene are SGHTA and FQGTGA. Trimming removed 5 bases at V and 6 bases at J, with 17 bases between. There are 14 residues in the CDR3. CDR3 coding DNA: TGTGCCAGCAGCCCCGGGACACCGGAAGGCGAGCAGTACTTC. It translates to CASSPGTPEGEQYF.

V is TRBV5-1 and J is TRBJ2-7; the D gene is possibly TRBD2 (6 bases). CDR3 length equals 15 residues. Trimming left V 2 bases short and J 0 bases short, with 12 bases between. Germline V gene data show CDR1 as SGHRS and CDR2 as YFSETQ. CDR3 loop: CASSFGDLSSYEQYF. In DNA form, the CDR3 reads TGCGCCAGCAGCTTCGGGGACTTAAGCTCCTACGAGCAGTACTTC.

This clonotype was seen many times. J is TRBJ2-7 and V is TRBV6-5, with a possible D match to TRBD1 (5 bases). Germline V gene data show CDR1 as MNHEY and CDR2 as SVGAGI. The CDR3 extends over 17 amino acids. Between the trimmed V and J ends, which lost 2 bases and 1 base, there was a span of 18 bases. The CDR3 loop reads CASSYDTPRALSYEQYF. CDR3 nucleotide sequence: TGTGCCAGCAGTTACGATACCCCCAGGGCCCTATCCTACGAGCAGTACTTC.

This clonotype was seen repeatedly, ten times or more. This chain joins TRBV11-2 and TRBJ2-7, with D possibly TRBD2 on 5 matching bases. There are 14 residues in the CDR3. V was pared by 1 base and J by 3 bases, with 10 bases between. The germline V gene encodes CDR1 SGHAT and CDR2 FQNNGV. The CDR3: CASSLVAGIYEQYF. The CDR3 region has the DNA TGTGCCAGCAGCTTAGTAGCCGGGATCTACGAGCAGTACTTC. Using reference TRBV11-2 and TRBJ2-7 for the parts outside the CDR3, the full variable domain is EAGVAQSPRYKIIEKRQSVAFWCNPISGHATLYWYQQILGQGPKLLIQFQNNGVVDDSQLPKDRFSAERLKGVDSTLKIQPAKLEDSAVYLCASSLVAGIYEQYFGPGTRLTVT.

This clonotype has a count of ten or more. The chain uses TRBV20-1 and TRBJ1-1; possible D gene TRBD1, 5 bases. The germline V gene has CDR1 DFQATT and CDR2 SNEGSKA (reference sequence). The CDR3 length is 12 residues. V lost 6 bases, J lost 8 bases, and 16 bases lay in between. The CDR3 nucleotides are TGCAGTGCGCCTCCCGGGGCTGCGGAAGCTTTCTTT. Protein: CSAPPGAAEAFF.

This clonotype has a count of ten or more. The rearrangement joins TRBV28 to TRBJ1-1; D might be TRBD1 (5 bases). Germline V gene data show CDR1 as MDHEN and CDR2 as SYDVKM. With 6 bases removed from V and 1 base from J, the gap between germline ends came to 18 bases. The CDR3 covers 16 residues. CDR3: CASRWGTFFSNTEAFF. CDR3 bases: TGTGCCAGCAGGTGGGGGACTTTCTTTTCGAACACTGAAGCTTTCTTT.